This TCR beta chain came from a study of OX40 agonist ivuxolimab in advanced cancers. Whole-study results and caveats: No determination was made of the antigen specificity of the expanded peripheral T cells. Researchers report that CD8+ T cells had, on average, more expanded clones than CD4+.

Comments on this clone: Its antigen is as yet unknown.

TCRdb's table, derived via immunoSEQ multiplex PCR, lists solely in-frame clones and lacks some. The repertoire holds more than 50,000 clones, with approximately 91% as singletons. Prior autoimmune disease or systemic immunosuppression barred patients. Sampling times: baseline, cycle 4 day 1, cycle 7 day 1. This CDR3 is 17 amino acids long. Looked up from germline, CDR1 is SGHNT and CDR2 is YYREEE (reference sequence). V was pared by 4 bases and J by 1 base, with 3 bases of the junction left unmatched. V gene TRBV5-4 combines with J gene TRBJ2-2, with 14 bases aligning to TRBD2. The source is an adult with an advanced solid tumor such as melanoma, head and neck, liver or kidney cancer. The sequenced sample was CD4+ or CD8+ T cells sorted from blood, obtained in a trial of the OX40 agonist ivuxolimab. CDR3 sequence: CASSGTSGSVNTGELFF. DNA for the CDR3: TGTGCCAGCAGCGGGACTAGCGGGAGTGTGAACACCGGGGAGCTGTTTTTT.